This entry is about one TCR beta chain. This CDR3 has 13 residues. Germline CDR1 and CDR2: KGHSH and LQKENI. Trimming cost V 6 bases and J 2 bases, with 11 bases left between them. The data derive from a study of cytomegalovirus exposure and HLA in healthy donors. This PCR relied on a set of 60 Vbeta primers and 13 Jbeta primers. Profiling relied on immunoSEQ multiplex PCR, and the TCRdb table lists in-frame clones only, not all of them. Its listing shows 150,000 or so clones. The chain carries TRBV18 and TRBJ2-7; the D is unclear. Specimen: PBMCs. The receptor was isolated from a woman in her late teens or twenties in good health and CMV-seronegative. CDR3 in DNA: TGTGCCAGCTCGCCGCCAGGTACCTACGAGCAGTACGTC. Its translation: CASSPPGTYEQYV.